The sequence of this T cell receptor (beta chain) was determined in a study of regulatory T cells in long-lasting Graves disease. On the study more broadly: Graves' disease counted as persistent after over 5 years of antithyroid drugs with positive TSH receptor antibodies.

Time point indicated: persistent/refractory GD, antithyroid drugs over 5 years with positive TRAb. PBMCs provided the RNA from which the TCR library was made. To make TCR beta libraries, researchers used iRepertoire HTBI primers and Arm-PCR of CDR3 regions. TCRdb re-analysed the multiplex PCR reads in MiXCR, keeping a single row per CDR3 protein. The repertoire holds fewer than 550,000 distinct CDR3 sequences, with 20% to 25% as singletons. This sequence originates from a female donor with Graves disease. The sample here was peripheral blood mononuclear cells (PBMCs), taken when the disease was refractory, from a patient treated with antithyroid drugs.

The CDR3, as DNA: TGCAGCGTTGAAGGAACTAGCGGGAGTCAAGATGAGCAGTTCTTC. Amino acid sequence: CSVEGTSGSQDEQFF. The chain has TRBV29-1 and TRBJ2-1, with 11 bases identical to TRBD2. The CDR3 totals 15 residues. With V trimmed by 1 base and J by 8 bases, 7 bases remained unmatched. Looked up from germline, CDR1 is SQVTM and CDR2 is ANQGSEA.